Listed below are T cell receptor beta chains from one sample, sequenced in a study of cytomegalovirus exposure and HLA in healthy donors. The protocol was immunoSEQ multiplex PCR, while the TCRdb copy is restricted to in-frame clones and leaves out a portion. The profile shows fewer than 150,000 clones, 77% of them singletons. The sequenced sample was PBMCs. The receptors stem from a man aged 25-45 years in good health and CMV-seronegative. Both conserved end residues are part of each CDR3. D genes are given only for firm matches. Clone size is shown for a subset of rows, as once, few, many or a class of expanded clone.

d_call	v_call	clone_size	j_call	cdr3_length	cdr3_aa	cdr3_nt
TRBD1	TRBV28	-	TRBJ2-7	16	CASSLWGDRGLYEQYF	TGTGCCAGCAGTTTATGGGGGGACAGGGGGTTGTACGAGCAGTACTTC
TRBD2	TRBV4-1	-	TRBJ2-3	17	CASSQNLAGGLTDTQYF	TGCGCCAGCAGCCAGAACCTAGCGGGAGGTCTGACAGATACGCAGTATTTT
-	TRBV30	-	TRBJ1-3	13	CARNEGAGNTIYF	TGTGCCCGTAATGAGGGGGCTGGAAACACCATATATTTT
-	TRBV6-6	-	TRBJ1-4	10	CASRGEKLFF	TGTGCCAGTCGCGGGGAAAAACTGTTTTTT
-	TRBV29-1	few	TRBJ1-2	14	CSAAETSGDYGYTF	TGCAGCGCGGCGGAGACCTCAGGGGACTATGGCTACACCTTC
-	TRBV28	-	TRBJ2-6	19	CASSLYFSPVSSGANVLTF	TGTGCCAGCAGTTTATATTTCAGTCCAGTAAGCTCTGGGGCCAACGTCCTGACTTTC
TRBD1	TRBV6-1	-	TRBJ2-5	14	CASSQTGITETQYF	TGTGCCAGCAGTCAGACAGGGATTACGGAGACCCAGTACTTC
TRBD1	TRBV30	-	TRBJ2-7	12	CAWSRGLYEQYF	TGTGCCTGGAGCAGGGGGCTCTACGAGCAGTACTTC
-	TRBV7-9	-	TRBJ1-2	15	CASSFPHPTAYGYTF	TGTGCCAGCAGCTTTCCCCATCCGACAGCGTATGGCTACACCTTC
TRBD1	TRBV7-3	once	TRBJ2-1	17	CASSQTGAGLGGNEQFF	TGTGCCAGCAGCCAGACAGGGGCAGGTTTAGGTGGCAATGAGCAGTTCTTC
TRBD1	TRBV7-6	few	TRBJ1-5	15	CASSFPGQGNQPQHF	TGTGCCAGCAGCTTCCCGGGACAGGGAAATCAGCCCCAGCATTTT
TRBD2	TRBV10-1	once	TRBJ2-7	15	CASSETSGRLVEQYF	TGCGCCAGCAGTGAGACTAGCGGGAGACTCGTCGAGCAGTACTTC
TRBD1	TRBV6-4	-	TRBJ2-1	15	CASSDGTGGSNEQFF	TGTGCCAGCAGTGACGGGACAGGGGGCTCCAATGAGCAGTTCTTC
TRBD1	TRBV5-1	-	TRBJ2-4	14	CASRGTVSGDIQYF	TGCGCCAGCAGGGGGACAGTGTCTGGGGACATTCAGTACTTC
TRBD2	TRBV15	-	TRBJ2-1	16	CATSKPLAGGGNEQFF	TGTGCCACCAGCAAGCCACTAGCGGGAGGTGGGAATGAGCAGTTCTTC
-	TRBV5-4	-	TRBJ2-3	15	CASSLGVIDTGTQYF	TGTGCCAGCAGCTTGGGGGTGATTGACACAGGTACGCAGTATTTT
TRBD1	TRBV19	-	TRBJ1-2	11	CASSADRGHTF	TGTGCCAGTAGTGCCGACAGGGGCCACACCTTC
TRBD1	TRBV10-1	-	TRBJ2-7	14	CASSSGQTPNEQYF	TGCGCCAGCAGTTCGGGACAGACGCCCAACGAGCAGTACTTC
-	TRBV28	-	TRBJ1-4	14	CASIEEGSDEKLFF	TGTGCCAGCATCGAAGAGGGCTCGGATGAAAAACTGTTTTTT
-	TRBV9	-	TRBJ1-3	15	CASSGGQGFGNTIYF	TGTGCCAGCAGCGGGGGGCAGGGCTTTGGAAACACCATATATTTT
-	TRBV30	-	TRBJ1-4	11	CAWTAQEKLFF	TGTGCCTGGACCGCCCAGGAAAAACTGTTTTTT
TRBD1	TRBV5-1	-	TRBJ2-7	16	CASSASRDRVDYEQYF	TGCGCCAGCAGCGCCAGCCGGGACAGGGTGGACTACGAGCAGTACTTC
-	TRBV15	-	TRBJ1-4	13	CATSRAGGEGVCF	TGTGCCACCAGCAGAGCGGGTGGGGAGGGAGTCTGTTTT
-	TRBV2	-	TRBJ1-2	12	CASSVDSYGYTF	TGTGCCAGCAGTGTAGACTCCTATGGCTACACCTTC
-	TRBV25-1	-	TRBJ2-7	11	CASSLAYEQYF	TGTGCCAGCAGTTTAGCCTACGAGCAGTACTTC
TRBD1	TRBV7-9	-	TRBJ2-7	18	CASSRTGDGDPLGYEQYF	TGTGCCAGCAGCCGGACAGGGGACGGGGACCCACTGGGTTACGAGCAGTACTTC
TRBD1	TRBV5-1	-	TRBJ2-7	15	CASSLEGRGTYEQYF	TGCGCCAGCAGCTTGGAAGGCAGGGGGACCTACGAGCAGTACTTC
-	TRBV14	-	TRBJ2-1	16	CASSQWSASSYNEQFF	TGTGCCAGCAGCCAATGGTCCGCGAGCTCCTACAATGAGCAGTTCTTC
-	TRBV7-9	-	TRBJ2-7	14	CASSGLQQGYEQYF	TGTGCCAGCAGCGGATTACAACAGGGTTACGAGCAGTACTTC
-	TRBV15	-	TRBJ2-5	14	CATSVGQPVETQYF	TGTGCCACCAGCGTAGGACAGCCCGTGGAGACCCAGTACTTC
-	TRBV5-1	-	TRBJ2-5	15	CASSLAGTTQETQYF	TGCGCCAGCAGCTTGGCCGGGACAACACAAGAGACCCAGTACTTC
-	TRBV5-4	-	TRBJ2-2	14	CASSLGGSPGELFF	TGTGCCAGCAGCTTGGGGGGCAGTCCCGGGGAGCTGTTTTTT
-	TRBV7-8	-	TRBJ2-7	14	CASSTTSFTYEQYF	TGTGCCAGCAGCACCACGAGCTTCACCTACGAGCAGTACTTC
-	TRBV9	-	TRBJ2-3	15	CASSPWDSRTDTQYF	TGTGCCAGCAGCCCATGGGACTCTCGCACAGATACGCAGTATTTT
TRBD1	TRBV27	few	TRBJ2-7	14	CASSFRDRVNEQYF	TGTGCCAGCAGCTTTCGGGACAGGGTCAACGAGCAGTACTTC
-	TRBV7-8	-	TRBJ1-1	11	CASSTVTEAFF	TGTGCCAGCAGCACTGTTACTGAAGCTTTCTTT